Described below is a single T cell receptor beta chain sequence and its context. Its antigen remains unknown. This sample is drawn from a study of lymphopenia after photon versus proton radiotherapy. Method: immunoSEQ multiplex PCR; TCRdb's copy keeps in-frame clones and lacks some. This table holds several thousand clones, around 64% found once. The germline V and J ends were trimmed by 5 bases and 5 bases, with 9 bases remaining between them. There are 12 residues in the CDR3. Germline CDR1 SGHNT, CDR2 YENEEA. General study results and limits: Authors raise, but do not show, better survival with proton therapy. Oligoclonal CD8+ Temra expansion after nadir drove photon patients' diversity drop. Under photons, naive T cells and diversity fell while effector/memory populations rose.

The sample here was peripheral blood, taken from a patient treated with proton-based radiotherapy. The sequence came from a man older than 75 with esophageal cancer. The chain joins TRBV11-3 to TRBJ1-1; no clear D gene. The CDR3 loop reads CASSLLRTEAFF. The CDR3 DNA sequence: TGTGCCAGCAGCCTATTGAGAACTGAAGCTTTCTTT.